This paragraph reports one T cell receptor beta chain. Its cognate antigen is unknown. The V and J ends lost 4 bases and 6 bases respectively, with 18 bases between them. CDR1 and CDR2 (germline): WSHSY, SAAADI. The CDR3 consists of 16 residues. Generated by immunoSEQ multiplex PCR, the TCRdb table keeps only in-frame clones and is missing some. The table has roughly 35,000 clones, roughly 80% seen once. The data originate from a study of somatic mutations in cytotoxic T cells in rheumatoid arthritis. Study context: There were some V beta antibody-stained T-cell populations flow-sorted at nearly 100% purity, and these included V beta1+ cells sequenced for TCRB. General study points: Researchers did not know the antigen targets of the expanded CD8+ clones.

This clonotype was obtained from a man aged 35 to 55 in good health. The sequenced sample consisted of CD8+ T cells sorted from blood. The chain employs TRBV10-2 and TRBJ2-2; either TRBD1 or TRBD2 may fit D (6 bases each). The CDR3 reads CASSGEGGRYAGELFF. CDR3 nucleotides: TGCGCCAGCAGTGGAGAGGGGGGCAGATACGCCGGGGAGCTGTTTTTT.